The source of this T cell receptor (beta chain) is a study of CD8+ T cells in alopecia areata. Study summary: Those patients who were treated received oral tofacitinib, which was given at 5 to 10 mg twice daily for moderate-to-severe alopecia areata. General study findings and limits: Compared with mice, patients displayed less clear TCR sharing, possibly for HLA-related reasons. It was lesional scalp, especially alopecia totalis/universalis, that showed higher clonality than normal scalp.

Between the trimmed V and J ends, which lost 1 base and 2 bases, there was a span of 10 bases. CDR1 is SGHDT and CDR2 is YYEEEE in the germline V gene. The CDR3 is made up of 15 amino acids. RNA was extracted and reverse transcribed into cDNA as the sequencing template. Generated by immunoSEQ multiplex PCR, the TCRdb table keeps only in-frame clones and is missing some. The sample yields 210,000 or so clones, 66% seen once. Treatment reported: oral pan-JAK inhibitor, 5-10 mg twice daily. Sorting from PBMCs produced CD4+ and CD8+ T cells. As regards this clone: Its cognate antigen is unknown.

The origin of this receptor is a human donor with alopecia areata. The rearrangement uses TRBV5-6 and TRBJ1-5; D ambiguous. The sample in question was CD4+ T cells sorted from blood, obtained at approximately week 45, from a patient treated with tofacitinib. The CDR3, as DNA: TGTGCCAGCAGCTTGTCTGGGAGCGGCAATCAGCCCCAGCATTTT. This sequence encodes CASSLSGSGNQPQHF.